One and the same sample provided the 15 T cell receptor beta chains below, sequenced in a study of post-analysis software for immune sequencing data. No cognate antigen is known for these TCRs. cDNA libraries for TCR beta contained unique molecular identifiers. One entry per CDR3 protein results from TCRdb running MiXCR on the PCR reads. The profile shows 450,000 to 700,000 distinct CDR3 sequences, around 40% of them singletons. Study-level results: With TRBV5-6, TRBV5-1 and TRBV20-1 included, about five TRBV segments were more frequent in patients than in controls.

Sample: blood. These receptor sequences come from a girl between 10 and 17 years old with multiple sclerosis.

This clonotype was counted a single time. Here the CDR3 reads CASRLTGAKDTQYF. DNA of the CDR3: TGTGCCAGCAGACTCACAGGGGCGAAAGATACGCAGTATTTT. This chain connects TRBV6-5 to TRBJ2-3; 7 nucleotides agree with TRBD1. Germline lookup yields CDR1 MNHEY and CDR2 SVGAGI. This CDR3 is built from 14 residues. Germline trimming cut 6 bases from V and 5 bases from J; bases unmatched to any gene: 8.

This clonotype was picked up a small number of times. The chain recombines TRBV7-9 with TRBJ1-2; TRBD1 is a possible D gene (6 bases). The germline CDR1 and CDR2 sequences are SEHNR and FQNEAQ (reference sequence). The CDR3 totals 14 residues. V lost 5 bases, J lost 2 bases, and 12 bases lay in between. In DNA, the CDR3 is TGTGCCAGCAGCGCAACAGGGATCAACTATGGCTACACCTTC. This sequence encodes CASSATGINYGYTF. The whole variable domain, filled in from reference TRBV7-9 and TRBJ1-2, reads DTGVSQNPRHKITKRGQNVTFRCDPISEHNRLYWYRQTLGQGPEFLTYFQNEAQLEKSRLLSDRFSAERPKGSFSTLEIQRTEQGDSAMYLCASSATGINYGYTFGSGTRLTVV.

The chain recombines TRBV3-1 with TRBJ2-3; 10 bases fit TRBD2. The CDR3 has 16 amino acids. Trimming removed 5 bases from V and 2 bases from J; junction bases left unmatched: 7. The germline V gene has CDR1 LGHDT and CDR2 YNNKEL (reference sequence). Written as DNA, the CDR3 is TGTGCCAGCAGCTCGAGGACTAGCGGTTCCACAGATACGCAGTATTTT. Residues: CASSSRTSGSTDTQYF.

Only a few counts were recorded for this clonotype. The chain carries TRBV5-5 and TRBJ2-3, with D hard to call. V was shortened by 6 bases and J by 0 bases, with 14 bases between the two germline ends. Germline assignment: CDR1 SGHKS and CDR2 YYEKEE (reference sequence). This CDR3 is built from 15 residues. The chain's CDR3 is CASKGRRTSTDTQYF. The CDR3 region has the DNA TGTGCCAGCAAGGGCAGGCGCACTAGCACAGATACGCAGTATTTT.

This clonotype was counted a few times. The V gene is TRBV7-3, the J gene TRBJ2-5; a weak D match, TRBD1 (6 bases). The CDR3 contains 15 residues. In germline, CDR1 is SGHTA, CDR2 FQGTGA. V lost 0 bases to trimming and J lost 5 bases, with 13 bases between them. CDR3 nucleotides: TGTGCCAGCAGCTTAACGGCAGGGGTGTCGGAGACCCAGTACTTC. It encodes CASSLTAGVSETQYF.

This clonotype was observed many times. This chain links TRBV6-2 or TRBV6-3 with TRBJ2-5; D is tentatively TRBD1 or TRBD2 (5 bases each). Per germline, CDR1 MNHEY and CDR2 SVGEGT. The CDR3 extends over 13 amino acids. Trimming took 8 bases from V and 1 from J, leaving 11 bases between them. CDR3 coding DNA: TGTGCCAGCTCGGGGCTAGCCCAAGAGACCCAGTACTTC. Translation: CASSGLAQETQYF.

The gene calls are TRBV7-9 and TRBJ2-1; D not resolved. CDR3 size: 15 residues. Between the trimmed V and J ends, which lost 5 bases and 0 bases, there was a span of 11 bases. From germline, CDR1 is SEHNR and CDR2 FQNEAQ (reference sequence). CDR3 bases: TGTGCCAGCAGCCCTCAGCAGTACTCCTACAATGAGCAGTTCTTC. Translating it yields CASSPQQYSYNEQFF.

The V call is TRBV5-1, the J call TRBJ2-5; 7 positions agree with TRBD1. Germline V gives CDR1 SGHRS, CDR2 YFSETQ. The CDR3 sequence is 12 residues long. The CDR3 nucleotides are TGCGGCAGACAGGGCGACCGAGAGACCCAGTACTTC. This translates into CGRQGDRETQYF.

This clonotype showed up just a few times. V and J are TRBV6-5 and TRBJ1-2, with D unclear. V dropped 7 bases and J dropped 2 bases, with 11 bases sitting between them. The CDR3 loop spans 13 amino acids. From germline, CDR1 is MNHEY and CDR2 SVGAGI. In nucleotides, the CDR3 is TGTGCCAGCATTTCGACCGCGAACTATGGCTACACCTTC. It yields the protein CASISTANYGYTF.

A single count supports this clonotype. At one end the junction does not follow the germline gene, possibly because of a read error. The J gene is TRBJ2-7, the V gene TRBV6-1; 7 nucleotides match TRBD2. CDR1 is MNHNS, CDR2 SASEGT, per germline. The CDR3 extends over 16 amino acids. The CDR3 reads CASSEVGRGSSYGQYF. In nucleotides, the CDR3 is TGTGCCAGCAGTGAAGTTGGGAGGGGATCCTCCTACGGGCAGTACTTC.

This rearrangement joins TRBV20-1 to TRBJ1-2; D unclear. This CDR3 comprises 16 residues. Germline-derived CDR1 and CDR2 are DFQATT and SNEGSKA (reference sequence). Trimming cost V 4 bases and J 2 bases, with 20 bases left between them. In DNA form, the CDR3 reads TGCAGTGCTATAGAGTCTGACGTTACGTCAAACTATGGCTACACCTTC. Amino acids: CSAIESDVTSNYGYTF.

The chain couples TRBV4-1 to TRBJ2-1; D is possibly TRBD2 (5 bases). CDR1 and CDR2 (germline): MGHRA, YSYEKL. V was trimmed by 6 bases and J by 8 bases, leaving 20 bases between them. The CDR3 has 15 residues. The CDR3 DNA reads TGCGCCAGCAGGCGAAGATCCGGGAATCGCGATGAGCAGTTCTTC. Amino acids: CASRRRSGNRDEQFF.

The chain is built from TRBV1 and TRBJ2-1; the listed D gene, TRBD2, was not tested against the DNA. TRBV1 is a pseudogene segment. The CDR3 runs 16 residues. The CDR3 DNA sequence: TGCACCAGCAGCTTCATTGGGACTAGCGGGCCTAATGAGCAGTTCTTC. Translation gives CTSSFIGTSGPNEQFF.

Notes on this clonotype: An end of the junction does not agree with germline; a read error may underlie this. The chain is built from TRBV7-2 and TRBJ2-1; 9 nucleotides agree with TRBD2. The CDR3 has 15 residues. The germline V gene encodes CDR1 SGHTA and CDR2 FQGNSA. The DNA for the CDR3 is TGCGCCAGCAGCTTTAGCGGGGGACCTTACAATGAGCAGTTCTTC. It specifies CASSFSGGPYNEQFF.

There are a few counts of this clonotype. The chain recombines TRBV5-8 with TRBJ2-1; D is undetermined. V lost 2 bases to trimming and J lost 0 bases, with 12 bases between them. The CDR3 length is 16 residues. Germline V gene sequence: CDR1 SGHTS, CDR2 YDEGEE. DNA of the CDR3: TGTGCCAGCAGCTTTCTGTCGTCCGGCTCCTACAATGAGCAGTTCTTC. Its protein product is CASSFLSSGSYNEQFF.